The rows below give T cell receptor beta chains drawn from one sample of a study of blood T cell repertoires in COVID-19. Clones were read by immunoSEQ multiplex PCR, and TCRdb kept only the in-frame ones, dropping some. The sample lists over 80,000 clones, about 90% seen once, with 1.8% in the top ten. The material sequenced was peripheral blood. The receptors stem from a human donor with active COVID-19. The donor label of this sample is uncertain. CDR3s include the opening cysteine and the closing phenylalanine or tryptophan.

TRBV10-3	TRBJ2-5	CAIAGTSGGAETQYF
TRBV5-6	TRBJ1-5	CASSLDKGRNQPQHF
TRBV7-3	TRBJ2-2	CASSPRPRGDTGELFF
TRBV6-5	TRBJ2-1	CASTRGTSGYNEQFF
TRBV7-3	TRBJ2-1	CASGRGGGYNEQFF
TRBV5-6	TRBJ2-7	CASSSGGVSYEQYF
TRBV4-3	TRBJ2-2	CASSPGGNTGELFF
TRBV19	TRBJ1-1	CASSSSGVDGTEAFF
TRBV7-9	TRBJ1-6	CASSVNRGRNSPLHF
TRBV27	TRBJ2-7	CASRGEVGRPGDEQYF
TRBV10-3	TRBJ1-1	CAIRSEDYTEAFF
TRBV2	TRBJ2-5	CASSERVQETQYF
TRBV28	TRBJ2-7	CASSYMAGGFYEQYF
TRBV5-6	TRBJ1-2	CASNFVGQPNYGYTF
TRBV5-1	TRBJ1-2	CASSLDRGGRSYTF
TRBV28	TRBJ1-5	CASSLFVQFNDNQPQHF